This entry lists 28 T cell receptor beta chains sequenced from one sample in a study of shared clonotypes between healthy human individuals. Assay: immunoSEQ multiplex PCR; the TCRdb copy retains only in-frame clones and omits some. The table lists some 320,000 clones, 80% to 90% of them singletons. The sequenced material came from memory CD8+ T cells sorted from blood. The sample's subset: CD45RO+ cells pooled with CCR7-negative TemRA cells. All receptors come from a man between 18 and 29 years old in good health.

The V call is TRBV6-5, the J call TRBJ2-7; 7 bases match TRBD2. Germline CDR1 is MNHEY and CDR2 is SVGAGI. This CDR3 region has 15 residues. V lost 2 bases and J lost 0; bases outside the gene matches: 4. CDR3 DNA: TGTGCCAGCAGTTACGATGGCGGGAGCTCCTACGAGCAGTACTTC. This gives the protein CASSYDGGSSYEQYF.

This chain joins TRBV7-8 and TRBJ2-7; 7 bases agree with TRBD1. Trimming removed 2 bases from V and 3 bases from J; junction bases left unmatched: 4. CDR3 length: 14 residues. The germline V gene encodes CDR1 SGHVS and CDR2 FQNEAQ. CDR3 sequence: CASSLWTGDYEQYF. CDR3 DNA: TGTGCCAGCAGCTTATGGACAGGAGACTACGAGCAGTACTTC.

This chain uses TRBV6-1 with TRBJ2-1; 8 nucleotides align to TRBD1. With V trimmed by 4 bases and J by 7 bases, 12 bases remained unmatched. Germline loops: CDR1 MNHNS, CDR2 SASEGT. The CDR3 runs 16 residues. This CDR3 reads CASSGDRDRRLNEQFF. CDR3 sequence (DNA): TGTGCCAGCAGTGGAGACCGGGACAGGAGACTGAATGAGCAGTTCTTC.

CDR3 in amino acids: CASSEADTQYF. Written as DNA, the CDR3 is TGTGCCAGCAGTGAGGCCGATACGCAGTATTTT. This chain joins TRBV25-1 and TRBJ2-3; unclear D gene. This CDR3 is 11 amino acids long. With 3 bases removed from V and 6 bases from J, the gap between germline ends came to 4 bases. The germline gives CDR1 MGHDK, CDR2 SYGVNS.

The chain employs TRBV5-6 and TRBJ2-7; D not certain. Trimming stripped 0 bases from V and 5 bases from J, with 3 bases between. Germline CDR1 reads SGHDT; CDR2 reads YYEEEE. This CDR3 has 11 residues. The CDR3 reads CASSLADEQYF. The DNA of the CDR3 is TGTGCCAGCAGCTTGGCGGACGAGCAGTACTTC.

V is TRBV28 and J is TRBJ2-1; D unresolved. CDR3 size: 15 residues. V lost 1 base, J lost 0 bases, and 7 bases lay in between. Germline CDR1 is MDHEN and CDR2 is SYDVKM. This CDR3 reads CASSLSESSYNEQFF. The CDR3 nucleotides are TGTGCCAGCAGTTTATCGGAGAGCTCCTACAATGAGCAGTTCTTC. The full variable domain, rest sourced from reference TRBV28 and TRBJ2-1, is DVKVTQSSRYLVKRTGEKVFLECVQDMDHENMFWYRQDPGLGLRLIYFSYDVKMKEKGDIPEGYSVSREKKERFSLILESASTNQTSMYLCASSLSESSYNEQFFGPGTRLTVL.

The chain employs TRBV5-1 and TRBJ2-7, with 8 bases lining up with TRBD2. The CDR3 has 13 residues. The J segment lost 6 bases and the V segment lost 4 bases, leaving 6 bases of the junction unmatched. Germline V CDR1 and CDR2: SGHRS, YFSETQ. CDR3 nucleotides: TGCGCCAGCAGCGGACTAGCTCTCGGCGAGCAGTACTTC. As protein: CASSGLALGEQYF.

The chain is built from TRBV5-6 and TRBJ2-7; 10 nucleotides agree with TRBD2. This CDR3 has 15 amino acids. With V trimmed by 3 bases and J by 4 bases, 7 bases remained unmatched. CDR1 is SGHDT, CDR2 YYEEEE, per germline. The CDR3 coding sequence is TGTGCCAGCAGCTCCTCCAGCGGGGGGGGATACGAGCAGTACTTC. This encodes CASSSSSGGGYEQYF.

The chain joins TRBV28 to TRBJ1-1; no definite D call. The CDR3 is made up of 13 amino acids. The V and J ends lost 4 bases and 3 bases respectively, with 9 bases between them. The germline V gene encodes CDR1 MDHEN and CDR2 SYDVKM. CDR3 in DNA: TGTGCCAGCAGTTGGGGAGGGTACACTGAAGCTTTCTTT. This gives the protein CASSWGGYTEAFF.

The V and J genes are TRBV6-1 and TRBJ1-1; D unclear. Between the trimmed V and J ends, which lost 7 bases and 1 base, there was a span of 13 bases. CDR1 is MNHNS and CDR2 is SASEGT in the germline V gene. CDR3 length: 14 amino acids. The CDR3 DNA is TGTGCCAGCATCAGACTTACGGGGAACACTGAAGCTTTCTTT. Translation gives CASIRLTGNTEAFF.

A note on this clone: A much larger clone is a single base away; this may be a read error. The chain links TRBV5-1 to TRBJ2-7; TRBD1 agrees at 9 bases. With 2 bases clipped from V and 2 bases from J, the junction kept 2 bases outside the gene matches. This CDR3 comprises 14 residues. The germline CDR1 and CDR2 sequences are SGHRS and YFSETQ. The CDR3 loop reads CASSFGTGTYEQYF. The CDR3 DNA follows: TGCGCCAGCAGCTTTGGGACAGGGACCTACGAGCAGTACTTC.

V is TRBV7-3 and J is TRBJ1-2; 8 positions match TRBD1. V was clipped by 3 bases and J by 8 bases; unmatched bases: 11. This CDR3 contains 15 residues. The V gene's germline CDR1 is SGHTA and CDR2 FQGTGA. The CDR3 is CASSFGGGQGKGYTF. The CDR3, as DNA: TGTGCCAGCAGCTTTGGGGGAGGACAGGGTAAAGGCTACACCTTC.

The V and J genes are TRBV5-8 and TRBJ2-7, with D unresolved. The germline gives CDR1 SGHTS, CDR2 YDEGEE. This CDR3 comprises 15 residues. Trimming left V 3 bases short and J 0 bases short, with 13 bases between. The CDR3 loop reads CASSWGDLPSYEQYF. DNA of the CDR3: TGTGCCAGCAGCTGGGGTGACTTACCCTCCTACGAGCAGTACTTC. Complete variable domain (other parts from reference TRBV5-8 and TRBJ2-7): EAGVTQSPTHLIKTRGQQATLRCSPISGHTSVYWYQQALGLGLQFLLWYDEGEERNRGNFPPRFSGRQFPNYSSELNVNALELEDSALYLCASSWGDLPSYEQYFGPGTRLTVT.

This chain connects TRBV6-5 to TRBJ1-2; the match to TRBD1 covers 9 bases. V was clipped by 2 bases and J by 8 bases; unmatched bases: 9. CDR1 is MNHEY, CDR2 SVGAGI, per germline. The CDR3 sequence is 15 residues long. The CDR3 loop is CASSYTQLGTGGYTF. The CDR3, as DNA: TGTGCCAGCAGTTACACACAACTTGGGACAGGGGGCTACACCTTC.

This rearrangement joins TRBV29-1 to TRBJ1-2; D is ambiguous. CDR3 length equals 13 residues. Trimming cost V 3 bases and J 0 bases, with 8 bases left between them. The germline V gene encodes CDR1 SQVTM and CDR2 ANQGSEA. For the CDR3, the DNA is TGCAGCGTTGACCAGTATACTAACTATGGCTACACCTTC. Encoded protein: CSVDQYTNYGYTF.

The chain combines TRBV4-3 with TRBJ2-1; D is undetermined. The CDR3 is 14 residues long. Germline CDR1 and CDR2: LGHNA and YSLEER. Between the trimmed V and J ends, which lost 0 bases and 7 bases, there was a span of 10 bases. The CDR3 sequence: CASSQDRLLNEQFF. The DNA for the CDR3 is TGCGCCAGCAGCCAAGATCGGTTACTTAATGAGCAGTTCTTC.

This chain links TRBV5-5 with TRBJ2-3; unclear D gene. Trimming took off 7 bases at V and 7 bases at J, with 13 bases between the two ends. Germline lookup yields CDR1 SGHKS and CDR2 YYEKEE (reference sequence). CDR3 size: 12 residues. The CDR3, as DNA: TGTGCCAGCGGGAATGTAGCTTATACGCAGTATTTT. Translating gives CASGNVAYTQYF.

The chain is built from TRBV7-9 and TRBJ2-7, with TRBD2 identical over 10 bases. CDR3 length equals 14 residues. Germline loops: CDR1 SEHNR, CDR2 FQNEAQ (reference sequence). V shed 5 bases and J 6 bases; nucleotides not matched to a gene: 7. CDR3 sequence (DNA): TGTGCCAGCAGCCGGACTAGCGGCATACGCGAGCAGTACTTC. It yields the protein CASSRTSGIREQYF.

Points on this clone: At one boundary the junction diverges from the germline segment, which might be a read error. The chain joins TRBV7-7 to TRBJ2-5; 11 bases align to TRBD1. Germline CDR1 SSHAT, CDR2 FNYEAQ (reference sequence). The CDR3 totals 15 residues. CDR3 nucleotide sequence: TGTGCTAGCAGCCCCGGACAGGGGGCGCCCGAGACCCAGTACTTC. This sequence encodes CASSPGQGAPETQYF.

The table lists this clone with a count of one. CDR3 sequence: CASSLEGNEQFF. CDR3 coding DNA: TGTGCCAGCAGCTTAGAGGGTAATGAGCAGTTCTTC. The gene calls are TRBV7-8 and TRBJ2-1; D not resolved. V was clipped by 1 base and J by 7 bases, with 5 bases between them. The CDR3 is 12 residues long. CDR1 and CDR2 from the germline V gene are SGHVS and FQNEAQ. Full variable domain (missing parts from reference TRBV7-8 and TRBJ2-1): GAGVSQSPRYKVAKRGQDVALRCDPISGHVSLFWYQQALGQGPEFLTYFQNEAQLDKSGLPSDRFFAERPEGSVSTLKIQRTQQEDSAVYLCASSLEGNEQFFGPGTRLTVL.

This chain connects TRBV4-1 to TRBJ2-7, with a tentative D call TRBD1 (5 bases). The V gene's germline CDR1 is MGHRA and CDR2 YSYEKL. The length of the CDR3 is 13 residues. Trimming removed 6 bases from V and 2 bases from J, with 11 bases in between. CDR3 DNA sequence: TGCGCCAGCAGTTATGACAGAACCTACGAGCAGTACTTC. Protein product: CASSYDRTYEQYF.

The chain uses TRBV9 and TRBJ1-5, with D unresolved. This CDR3 has 11 amino acids. CDR1 and CDR2 from the germline V gene are SGDLS and YYNGEE. Trimming stripped 7 bases from V and 4 bases from J, with 6 bases between. CDR3 DNA: TGTGCCAGCGGCGGGAATCAGCCCCAGCATTTT. Protein sequence: CASGGNQPQHF.

The chain joins TRBV4-3 to TRBJ2-7; TRBD1 matches at 9 bases. Germline CDR1 is LGHNA and CDR2 is YSLEER. J gave up 6 bases and V 5 bases, and 8 bases lay outside the gene matches. The CDR3 has 14 amino acids. The CDR3, as DNA: TGCGCCAGCAGCGGCCGGGACAGGGTAGGCGAGCAGTACTTC. This codes for CASSGRDRVGEQYF.

The V and J genes are TRBV2 and TRBJ1-1; D ambiguous. CDR1 is SNHLY and CDR2 is FYNNEI in the germline V gene. This CDR3 has 14 amino acids. Trimming shortened V by 6 bases and J by 5 bases, and 16 bases separated the two germline ends. Here the CDR3 DNA reads TGTGCCAGCAGCCCGACCCAAGAGAAGACTGAAGCTTTCTTT. Encoded protein: CASSPTQEKTEAFF. The full variable domain, completed using reference TRBV2 and TRBJ1-1, is EPEVTQTPSHQVTQMGQEVILRCVPISNHLYFYWYRQILGQKVEFLVSFYNNEISEKSEIFDDQFSVERPDGSNFTLKIRSTKLEDSAMYFCASSPTQEKTEAFFGQGTRLTVV.

V usage is TRBV2 and J usage is TRBJ1-1; D not resolved. Trimming took 2 bases from V and 4 from J, leaving 14 bases between them. Per the germline V gene, CDR1 is SNHLY and CDR2 is FYNNEI. The CDR3 sequence is 15 residues long. The CDR3 sequence: CASSEYRVPTTEAFF. The CDR3 region has the DNA TGTGCCAGCAGTGAATATAGGGTTCCAACCACTGAAGCTTTCTTT.

V gene TRBV29-1 combines with J gene TRBJ2-5; TRBD2 might be the D (5 bases). Trimming removed 4 bases from V and 9 bases from J, with 12 bases in between. Germline assignment: CDR1 SQVTM and CDR2 ANQGSEA. The CDR3 extends over 11 amino acids. CDR3 sequence (DNA): TGCAGCGTTGGGGGTCTCGGGGCCCAGTACTTC. Its protein is CSVGGLGAQYF. Variable domain in full (rest from reference TRBV29-1 and TRBJ2-5): SAVISQKPSRDICQRGTSLTIQCQVDSQVTMMFWYRQQPGQSLTLIATANQGSEATYESGFVIDKFPISRPNLTFSTLTVSNMSPEDSSIYLCSVGGLGAQYFGPGTRLLVL.

This chain uses TRBV6-6 with TRBJ2-1; no clear D. Between the trimmed V and J ends, which lost 3 bases and 9 bases, there was a span of 12 bases. Germline assignment: CDR1 MNHNY and CDR2 SVGAGI (reference sequence). The CDR3 runs 13 residues. CDR3 amino acids: CASSYPGYREQFF. The CDR3 region has the DNA TGTGCCAGCAGTTATCCTGGTTATCGTGAGCAGTTCTTC.

The V and J genes are TRBV13 and TRBJ2-7, with D possibly being TRBD2 (6 bases). Germline lookup yields CDR1 PRHDT and CDR2 FYEKMQ (reference sequence). Trimming cost V 4 bases and J 1 base, with 11 bases left between them. The CDR3 covers 14 residues. CDR3 nucleotide sequence: TGTGCCAGCAGCTCGGGACTGGTTTCCTACGAGCAGTACTTC. Translation: CASSSGLVSYEQYF. The full variable domain, with the rest looked up from reference TRBV13 and TRBJ2-7, is AAGVIQSPRHLIKEKRETATLKCYPIPRHDTVYWYQQGPGQDPQFLISFYEKMQSDKGSIPDRFSAQQFSDYHSELNMSSLELGDSALYFCASSSGLVSYEQYFGPGTRLTVT.